The 31 T cell receptor beta chains below come from one sample, sequenced in a study of blood T cells in healthy people across ages. Then a second PCR, running roughly 7 to 11 cycles, was carried out with a sample-barcoded 5' primer and a J-beta primer mix. TCRdb fed the 5' RACE reads into MiXCR, producing one record per CDR3 protein. The profile shows fewer than 650,000 distinct CDR3 sequences, about 26% of them singletons. The same sample was also studied in work on T cells of mothers and their children.

The sample consisted of blood. Source of these receptors: a boy aged 2-15 years in good health.

There are many counts of this clonotype. The chain carries TRBV7-9 and TRBJ2-4; 9 nucleotides align to TRBD1. The CDR3 is 14 amino acids. V was clipped by 3 bases and J by 4 bases; unmatched bases: 1. Germline CDR1 and CDR2: SEHNR and FQNEAQ (reference sequence). Here the CDR3 DNA reads TGTGCCAGCAGCTTCGGGACAGGGAAAAACATTCAGTACTTC. This sequence encodes CASSFGTGKNIQYF.

Comment on this clonotype: At one end, the junction sequence differs from germline, possibly due to a read error. This sequence joins TRBV5-1 and TRBJ1-2; tentative D call: TRBD1 (5 bases). There are 11 residues in the CDR3. Looked up from germline, CDR1 is SGHRS and CDR2 is YFSETQ. The chain's CDR3 is CASSLGGDRIF. DNA of the CDR3: TGCGCCAGCAGCTTGGGGGGGGACCGAATCTTC.

V usage is TRBV19 and J usage is TRBJ2-3; D is uncertain. Trimming removed 3 bases from V and 7 bases from J, with 11 bases in between. CDR3 length: 13 amino acids. Germline V gene lookup returns CDR1 LNHDA and CDR2 SQIVND (reference sequence). The CDR3 coding sequence is TGTGCCAGTAGTATTCGCGGAGTAAATACGCAGTATTTT. This encodes CASSIRGVNTQYF.

This chain joins TRBV7-9 and TRBJ1-1; D may be TRBD1 (5 bases). This CDR3 is built from 13 residues. The V gene's germline CDR1 is SEHNR and CDR2 FQNEAQ (reference sequence). Trimming cost V 3 bases and J 7 bases, with 12 bases left between them. DNA of the CDR3: TGTGCCAGCAGCTTTCAGGGTAGTGGTGAAGCTTTCTTT. Amino acids: CASSFQGSGEAFF.

The genes are TRBV25-1 and TRBJ1-2, with TRBD1 as a possible D gene (6 bases). The CDR3 has 12 residues. The germline gives CDR1 MGHDK, CDR2 SYGVNS. The V end lost 1 base, the J end lost 14 bases, and 14 bases lay between the germline ends. The CDR3 spells CASSEWAGARTF. In nucleotides, the CDR3 is TGTGCCAGCAGTGAATGGGCGGGGGCCCGTACCTTC.

V gene TRBV29-1 combines with J gene TRBJ1-1; D uncertain. Germline values: CDR1 SQVTM, CDR2 ANQGSEA. The ends were cut back, 1 base at V and 1 base at J, with 7 bases in the middle. The CDR3 contains 13 residues. The CDR3 region has the DNA TGCAGCGTTGAAGGACGGCAGAACACTGAAGCTTTCTTT. Protein sequence: CSVEGRQNTEAFF.

This clonotype was seen a few times. The chain links TRBV5-1 to TRBJ1-4; possibly TRBD1 for D (6 bases). In germline, CDR1 is SGHRS, CDR2 YFSETQ. The CDR3 runs to 14 residues. V was shortened by 4 bases and J by 5 bases, with 12 bases between the two germline ends. The CDR3 DNA sequence: TGCGCCAGCAGCCCGGAGGGGGGAAATGAAAAACTGTTTTTT. Residues: CASSPEGGNEKLFF.

The rearrangement links TRBV5-5 to TRBJ1-2; D possibly corresponds to TRBD1 (6 bases). Germline lookup yields CDR1 SGHKS and CDR2 YYEKEE (reference sequence). The CDR3 is 16 amino acids. With 0 bases removed from V and 7 bases from J, the gap between germline ends came to 19 bases. CDR3 DNA sequence: TGTGCCAGCAGCTTGGCTTTTGCGAGGGGGTCGGCTGGCTACACCTTC. Translation: CASSLAFARGSAGYTF.

As regards this clonotype: This may arise from a read error, as a much more abundant clone is one base away. V is TRBV20-1 and J is TRBJ1-1; D call uncertain. The CDR3 sequence is 11 residues long. The V and J ends lost 0 bases and 3 bases respectively, with 2 bases between them. Germline V gene sequence: CDR1 DFQATT, CDR2 SNEGSKA (reference sequence). The CDR3, as DNA: TGCAGTGCTAGAGAGGACACTGAAGCTTTCTTT. Amino acid sequence: CSAREDTEAFF.

The V and J genes are TRBV11-2 and TRBJ2-2; maybe TRBD1 (5 bases). V was shortened by 6 bases and J by 0 bases, with 14 bases between the two germline ends. The CDR3 is made up of 16 amino acids. Per germline, CDR1 SGHAT and CDR2 FQNNGV. CDR3 DNA sequence: TGTGCCAGCAGTCCGACACAGGAGACGAACACCGGGGAGCTGTTTTTT. Residues: CASSPTQETNTGELFF. Supplemented by reference TRBV11-2 and TRBJ2-2, the full variable domain reads EAGVAQSPRYKIIEKRQSVAFWCNPISGHATLYWYQQILGQGPKLLIQFQNNGVVDDSQLPKDRFSAERLKGVDSTLKIQPAKLEDSAVYLCASSPTQETNTGELFFGEGSRLTVL.

The chain combines TRBV7-9 with TRBJ2-2, with 9 bases identical to TRBD1. From germline, CDR1 is SEHNR and CDR2 FQNEAQ (reference sequence). Losses at the gene ends were 2 bases for V and 5 bases for J; bases not matched to a gene: 18. This CDR3 is 20 amino acids long. CDR3 sequence reads: CASSLRVLGQGASGTGELFF. For the CDR3, the DNA is TGTGCCAGCAGCTTAAGAGTATTGGGACAGGGCGCCTCTGGGACCGGGGAGCTGTTTTTT. The full variable domain, with the rest looked up from reference TRBV7-9 and TRBJ2-2, is DTGVSQNPRHKITKRGQNVTFRCDPISEHNRLYWYRQTLGQGPEFLTYFQNEAQLEKSRLLSDRFSAERPKGSFSTLEIQRTEQGDSAMYLCASSLRVLGQGASGTGELFFGEGSRLTVL.

This clonotype showed up just a few times. V and J are TRBV20-1 and TRBJ1-5, with TRBD1 matching 8 bases. The CDR3 is made up of 16 amino acids. The germline gives CDR1 DFQATT, CDR2 SNEGSKA (reference sequence). J lost 0 bases, V lost 6 bases, and 10 bases had no gene match. In nucleotides, the CDR3 is TGCAGTGCGGCCTTGGGGACAGGCAATAGCAATCAGCCCCAGCATTTT. Its translation: CSAALGTGNSNQPQHF.

This chain joins TRBV19 and TRBJ1-2, with D uncertain. The CDR3 spans 17 residues. The germline V gene encodes CDR1 LNHDA and CDR2 SQIVND (reference sequence). CDR3 residues: CASRPGRRNGPIVGYTF. In nucleotides, the CDR3 is TGTGCTTCGAGACCCGGACGGCGAAACGGCCCTATTGTCGGCTACACCTTC.

The sample holds a few counts of this clonotype. The J gene is TRBJ2-3, the V gene TRBV5-1, with 8 bases fitting TRBD2. CDR3 length: 19 amino acids. Germline V CDR1 and CDR2: SGHRS, YFSETQ. J lost 5 bases, V lost 4 bases, and 21 bases had no gene match. CDR3 coding DNA: TGCGCCAGCAGCCCGGAGGAATTTTACGGGGGGGCCTTGGTAGATACGCAGTATTTT. Encoded protein: CASSPEEFYGGALVDTQYF.

The chain has TRBV7-9 and TRBJ2-1; D is undetermined. This CDR3 comprises 17 residues. Germline CDR1 reads SEHNR; CDR2 reads FQNEAQ (reference sequence). With 2 bases removed from V and 2 bases from J, the gap between germline ends came to 16 bases. Here the CDR3 DNA reads TGTGCCAGCAGCTTAATCCTCAAAGAAAACACCTACAATGAGCAGTTCTTC. Translating it yields CASSLILKENTYNEQFF.

In its sample, this clonotype was seen a few times. This chain links TRBV2 with TRBJ1-2; D not certain. The CDR3 is made up of 14 amino acids. V was cut by 3 bases and J by 2 bases, with 10 bases left in between. CDR1 is SNHLY and CDR2 is FYNNEI in the germline V gene. CDR3 protein: CASSEAGLNYGYTF. The CDR3 bases are TGTGCCAGCAGTGAGGCTGGGCTCAACTATGGCTACACCTTC.

This clonotype was detected a few times. This chain uses TRBV29-1 with TRBJ2-5; D ambiguous. Per the germline V gene, CDR1 is SQVTM and CDR2 is ANQGSEA. This CDR3 has 14 residues. V dropped 1 base and J dropped 1 base, with 10 bases sitting between them. Here the CDR3 reads CSVEGRLLQETQYF. The CDR3 nucleotides are TGCAGCGTTGAAGGGCGACTGCTCCAAGAGACCCAGTACTTC. Combining the CDR3 with reference TRBV29-1 and TRBJ2-5 gives the whole variable domain SAVISQKPSRDICQRGTSLTIQCQVDSQVTMMFWYRQQPGQSLTLIATANQGSEATYESGFVIDKFPISRPNLTFSTLTVSNMSPEDSSIYLCSVEGRLLQETQYFGPGTRLLVL.

The chain has TRBV30 and TRBJ1-1; D unclear. V lost 1 base and J lost 5, with 11 bases in between. Germline assignment: CDR1 GTSNPN and CDR2 SVGIG (reference sequence). CDR3 length: 13 amino acids. The DNA of the CDR3 is TGTGCCTGGAGTGCCTCCCTGAGGACTGAAGCTTTCTTT. It codes for CAWSASLRTEAFF.

This chain connects TRBV4-3 to TRBJ2-5; D might be TRBD1 (6 bases). The J call could be wrong; TRBJ2-7 is a better fit for the DNA end. The CDR3 runs to 15 residues. Germline lookup yields CDR1 LGHNA and CDR2 YSLEER. In DNA, the CDR3 is TGCGCCAGCAGCCAAGGAGTCAGGGGAAGGGGCGAGCAGTACTTC. Amino acids: CASSQGVRGRGEQYF.

This clonotype was picked up a small number of times. One end of the junction does not line up with germline, which may come from a read error. The rearrangement joins TRBV5-6 to TRBJ1-5; 7 nucleotides match TRBD1. The V gene's germline CDR1 is SGHDT and CDR2 YYEEEE. The CDR3 loop spans 17 amino acids. Here the CDR3 reads CAGSPNRGHSSNQPQHF. The CDR3 bases are TGTGCCGGCAGCCCGAACAGGGGCCATTCTAGCAATCAGCCCCAGCATTTT.

The rearrangement joins TRBV10-2 to TRBJ2-2, with D unclear. CDR1 and CDR2 from the germline V gene are WSHSY and SAAADI. With 0 bases removed from V and 9 bases from J, the gap between germline ends came to 2 bases. The CDR3 has 11 amino acids. CDR3 sequence: CASSESRELFF. CDR3 coding DNA: TGCGCCAGCAGTGAGTCGAGGGAGCTGTTTTTT.

J is TRBJ1-4 and V is TRBV18; the D is unclear. The CDR3 extends over 17 amino acids. Germline CDR1 KGHSH, CDR2 LQKENI. Trimming left V 3 bases short and J 4 bases short, with 18 bases between. CDR3 sequence (DNA): TGTGCCAGCTCACCGCGTCGGGGTCTACAAAGTAATGAAAAACTGTTTTTT. As protein: CASSPRRGLQSNEKLFF.

CDR3 in amino acids: CSVASEGKGTEAFF. CDR3 DNA sequence: TGCAGCGTTGCCAGCGAGGGGAAAGGGACTGAAGCTTTCTTT. The chain uses TRBV29-1 and TRBJ1-1; possible D gene TRBD1, 5 bases. The CDR3 length is 14 residues. CDR1 is SQVTM, CDR2 ANQGSEA, per germline. Trimming removed 4 bases at V and 5 bases at J, with 17 bases between.

The chain uses TRBV4-3 and TRBJ2-3; 12 nucleotides align to TRBD2. Germline CDR1 and CDR2: LGHNA and YSLEER. The CDR3 length is 21 residues. V shed 0 bases and J 1 base; nucleotides not matched to a gene: 14. Here the CDR3 DNA reads TGCGCCAGCAGCCAAGAAATCCCCCTAGCGGGAGGGCGGTTGGGCACAGATACGCAGTATTTT. This translates into CASSQEIPLAGGRLGTDTQYF.

The chain joins TRBV12-3 or TRBV12-4 to TRBJ2-7, with 8 bases lining up with TRBD2. CDR3 length equals 14 residues. The junction had 7 bases not matched to a gene; V was cut back by 6 bases and J by 3 bases. The CDR3 loop reads CASSPGGANYEQYF. The CDR3 DNA follows: TGTGCCAGCAGCCCCGGGGGGGCCAACTACGAGCAGTACTTC.

V is TRBV7-2 and J is TRBJ2-5; TRBD1 might be the D (6 bases). The better agreement between TRBJ2-7 and the DNA end casts doubt on the J call. The CDR3 extends over 14 amino acids. Per the germline V gene, CDR1 is SGHTA and CDR2 is FQGNSA. This chain's CDR3 is CASSEGQISYEQYF. The CDR3 DNA follows: TGTGCCAGCAGCGAAGGACAGATTTCCTACGAGCAGTACTTC.

This clonotype was detected a few times. J is TRBJ2-5 and V is TRBV9; possibly TRBD1 for D (6 bases). TRBJ2-1 explains the end of the DNA better; the J call may be wrong. From germline, CDR1 is SGDLS and CDR2 YYNGEE. The CDR3 is 16 amino acids. The CDR3 sequence: CASSPQGIGVYNEQFF. CDR3 nucleotide sequence: TGTGCCAGCAGCCCACAGGGTATTGGGGTCTACAATGAGCAGTTCTTC.

The CDR3 reads CASSWGMGREETQYF. The CDR3 region has the DNA TGTGCCAGCAGTTGGGGGATGGGCCGGGAAGAGACCCAGTACTTC. The chain recombines TRBV27 with TRBJ2-5; D tentatively fits TRBD1 or TRBD2 (5 bases each). Germline loops: CDR1 MNHEY, CDR2 SMNVEV (reference sequence). There are 15 residues in the CDR3. V lost 4 bases and J 3 bases, leaving 15 bases between the germline ends.

In this sample, this clonotype turned up a few times. The gene calls are TRBV11-1 and TRBJ2-5, with D perhaps TRBD2 (6 bases). Per the germline V gene, CDR1 is SGHAT and CDR2 is FQDESV (reference sequence). The CDR3 is 16 amino acids. V was pared by 4 bases and J by 2 bases, with 17 bases between. CDR3 coding DNA: TGTGCCAGCAGCTCAAAGACGGGACTTTCACAAGAGACCCAGTACTTC. It encodes CASSSKTGLSQETQYF.

This clonotype was seen only a few times. The genes are TRBV7-3 and TRBJ2-3, with 9 nucleotides matching TRBD2. Germline V gene sequence: CDR1 SGHTA, CDR2 FQGTGA. This CDR3 has 14 residues. With V trimmed by 3 bases and J by 6 bases, 4 bases remained unmatched. CDR3 loop: CASSLRGGLDTQYF. CDR3 in DNA: TGTGCCAGCAGCTTGCGGGGGGGCCTGGATACGCAGTATTTT.

This chain links TRBV20-1 with TRBJ1-2, with D perhaps TRBD1 (6 bases). The V gene's germline CDR1 is DFQATT and CDR2 SNEGSKA (reference sequence). The CDR3 loop spans 14 amino acids. V lost 5 bases and J 8 bases, leaving 21 bases between the germline ends. The CDR3 loop is CSAGGPTTQRGYTF. The CDR3 DNA reads as TGCAGTGCTGGGGGCCCCACTACCCAGCGGGGCTACACCTTC.